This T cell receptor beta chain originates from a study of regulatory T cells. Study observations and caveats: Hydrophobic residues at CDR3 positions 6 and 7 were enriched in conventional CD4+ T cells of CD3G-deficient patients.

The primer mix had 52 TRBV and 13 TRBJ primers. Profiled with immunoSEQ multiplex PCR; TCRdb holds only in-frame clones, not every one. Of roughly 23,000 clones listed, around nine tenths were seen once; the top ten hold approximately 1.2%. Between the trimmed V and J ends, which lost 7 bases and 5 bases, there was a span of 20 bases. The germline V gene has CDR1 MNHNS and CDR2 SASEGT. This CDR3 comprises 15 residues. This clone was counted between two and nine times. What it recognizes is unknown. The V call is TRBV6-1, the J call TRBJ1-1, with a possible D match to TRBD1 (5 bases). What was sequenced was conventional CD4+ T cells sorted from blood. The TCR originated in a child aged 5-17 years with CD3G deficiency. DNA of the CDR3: TGTGCCAGCATAAACACAGGTCGGAAGGGTACTGAAGCTTTCTTT. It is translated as CASINTGRKGTEAFF.